This TCR beta chain was sequenced during a study of tumor-infiltrating lymphocytes in primary liver carcinoma. At the level of the study: Recorded tumor stage was T1-T3 N0M0, with diameters of about 4 to 10 cm.

Without any cell sorting, about 19-31 mg of bulk tissue yielded co-extracted RNA and DNA. Reverse transcription of approximately 0.55 ug total RNA with a constant-region primer produced TCR beta cDNA. Researchers made the TCR beta libraries by running three nested multiplex PCR rounds with slightly modified ARM-PCR. TCRdb called the multiplex PCR reads again in MiXCR, with one record for every CDR3 protein. This sample has 65,000 to 90,000 distinct CDR3 sequences, with about three quarters found just once. The receptor comes from a man aged 35 to 55 with primary liver carcinoma and hepatitis B virus infection. The sample consisted of liver tumor tissue from sampling region 1. Subset of the sample: tumor region T1, superior pole.

CDR3 protein: CASSSYAGTGGSQETQYF. In nucleotides, the CDR3 is TGTGCCAGCAGCTCGTACGCAGGGACAGGGGGTTCCCAAGAGACCCAGTACTTC. The chain carries TRBV11-2 and TRBJ2-5; TRBD1 matches 11 bases. This CDR3 comprises 18 residues. Per germline, CDR1 SGHAT and CDR2 FQNNGV. V was pared by 4 bases and J by 1 base, with 11 bases of the junction left unmatched.